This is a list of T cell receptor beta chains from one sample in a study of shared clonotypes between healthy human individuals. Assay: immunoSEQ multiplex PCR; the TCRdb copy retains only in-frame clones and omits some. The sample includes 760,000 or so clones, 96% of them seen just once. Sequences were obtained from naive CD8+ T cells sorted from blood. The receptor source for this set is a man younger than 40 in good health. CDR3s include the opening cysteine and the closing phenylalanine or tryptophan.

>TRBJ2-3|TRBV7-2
CASSFLAGEPSTDTQYF
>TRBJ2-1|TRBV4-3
CASSAGIHNEQFF
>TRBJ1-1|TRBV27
CASSPAAGTGAFSRLVEAFF
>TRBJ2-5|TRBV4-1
CASSQVAIGSQETQYF
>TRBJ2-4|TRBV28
CASSADSAKNIQYF
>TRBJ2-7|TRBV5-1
CASSSPSTYEQYF
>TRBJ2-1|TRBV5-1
CASSLGETSYNEQFF
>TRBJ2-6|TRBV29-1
CSVEFRDPYSGANVLTF
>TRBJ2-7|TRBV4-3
CASSPEGGYEQYF
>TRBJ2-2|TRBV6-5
CASSSQDTGELFF
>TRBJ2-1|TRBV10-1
CASNVQDSCPEQFF
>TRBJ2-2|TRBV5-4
CASSWGSLNTGELFF
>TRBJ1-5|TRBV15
CATSSPGTISNQPQHF
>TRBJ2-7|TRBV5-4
CASSLALGELAYEQYF
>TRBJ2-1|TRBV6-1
CASSEEEISYNEQFF
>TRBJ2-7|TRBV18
CASSRTDEQYF
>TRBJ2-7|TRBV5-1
CASSWGQGRYEQYF
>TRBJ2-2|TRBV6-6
CASSYGRELFF
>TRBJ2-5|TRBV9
CASSGETQYF
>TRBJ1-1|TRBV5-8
CASSVLNTEAFF
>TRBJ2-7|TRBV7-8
CASSLWAGTGAYEQYF
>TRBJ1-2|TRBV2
CASRVGVHGYTF
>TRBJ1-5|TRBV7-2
CASSLETGDQPQHF
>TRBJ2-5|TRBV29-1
CSVEFRRTQYF